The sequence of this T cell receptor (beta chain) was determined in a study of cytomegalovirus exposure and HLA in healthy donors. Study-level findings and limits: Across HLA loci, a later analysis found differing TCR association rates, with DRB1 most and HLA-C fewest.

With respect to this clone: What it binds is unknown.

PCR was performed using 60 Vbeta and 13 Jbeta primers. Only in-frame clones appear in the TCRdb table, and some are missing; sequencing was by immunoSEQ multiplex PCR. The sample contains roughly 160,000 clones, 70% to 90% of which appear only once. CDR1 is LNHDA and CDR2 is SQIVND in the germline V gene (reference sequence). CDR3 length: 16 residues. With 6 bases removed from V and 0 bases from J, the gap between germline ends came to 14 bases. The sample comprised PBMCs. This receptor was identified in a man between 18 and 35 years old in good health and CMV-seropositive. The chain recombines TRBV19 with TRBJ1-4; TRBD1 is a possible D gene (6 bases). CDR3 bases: TGTGCCAGTAGAAAAACAGGGTGGGCAACTAATGAAAAACTGTTTTTT. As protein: CASRKTGWATNEKLFF. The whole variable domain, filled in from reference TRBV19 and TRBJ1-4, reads DGGITQSPKYLFRKEGQNVTLSCEQNLNHDAMYWYRQDPGQGLRLIYYSQIVNDFQKGDIAEGYSVSREKKESFPLTVTSAQKNPTAFYLCASRKTGWATNEKLFFGSGTQLSVL.